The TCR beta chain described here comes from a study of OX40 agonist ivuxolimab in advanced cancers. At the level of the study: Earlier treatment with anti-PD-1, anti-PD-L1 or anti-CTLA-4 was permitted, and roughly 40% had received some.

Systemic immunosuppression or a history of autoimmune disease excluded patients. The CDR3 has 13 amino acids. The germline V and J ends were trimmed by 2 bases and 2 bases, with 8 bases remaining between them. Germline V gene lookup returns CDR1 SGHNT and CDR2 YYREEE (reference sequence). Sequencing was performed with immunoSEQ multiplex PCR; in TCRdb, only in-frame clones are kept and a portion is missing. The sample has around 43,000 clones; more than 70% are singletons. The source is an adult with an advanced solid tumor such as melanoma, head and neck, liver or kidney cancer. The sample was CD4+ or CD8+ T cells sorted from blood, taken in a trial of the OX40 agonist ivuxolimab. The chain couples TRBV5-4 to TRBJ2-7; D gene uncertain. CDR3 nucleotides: TGTGCCAGCAGCTTAGGGATCACCTACGAGCAGTACTTC. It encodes CASSLGITYEQYF.